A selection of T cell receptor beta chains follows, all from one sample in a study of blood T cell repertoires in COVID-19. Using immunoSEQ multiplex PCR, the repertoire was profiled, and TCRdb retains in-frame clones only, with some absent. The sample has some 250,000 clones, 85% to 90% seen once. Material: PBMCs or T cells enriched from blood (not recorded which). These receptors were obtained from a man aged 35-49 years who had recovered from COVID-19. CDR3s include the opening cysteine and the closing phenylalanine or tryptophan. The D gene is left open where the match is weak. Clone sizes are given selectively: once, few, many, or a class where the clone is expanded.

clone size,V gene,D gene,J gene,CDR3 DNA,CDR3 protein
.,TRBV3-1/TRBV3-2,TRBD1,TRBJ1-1,TGTGCCAGCAGCTCTCCGGGGACAGGGACCGGGGGCACTGAAGCTTTCTTT,CASSSPGTGTGGTEAFF
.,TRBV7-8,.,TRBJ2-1,TGTGCCAGCAGCTTACACTACAATGAGCAGTTCTTC,CASSLHYNEQFF
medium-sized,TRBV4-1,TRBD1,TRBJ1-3,TGCGCCAGCAGCCCTATCGGGGACAGCCCTACTATATATTTT,CASSPIGDSPTIYF
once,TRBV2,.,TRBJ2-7,TGTGCCATAAAGGATAGACTCTCCTACGAGCAGTACTTC,CAIKDRLSYEQYF
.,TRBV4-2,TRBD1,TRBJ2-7,TGTGCCAGCAGCCAAGATCTCACAGGGGGCCCTGCCGACTCCTACGAGCAGTACTTC,CASSQDLTGGPADSYEQYF
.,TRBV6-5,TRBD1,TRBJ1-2,TGTGCCAGCAGTTTATCGCCAGGGGGCAACTATGGCTACACCTTC,CASSLSPGGNYGYTF
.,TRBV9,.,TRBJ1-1,TGTGCCAGCAGCGTAGGGCCAGGGGCTGAAGCTTTCTTT,CASSVGPGAEAFF
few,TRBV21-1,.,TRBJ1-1,TGTGCCAGCATCGAGGACAGGGGTCGTAACACTGAAGCTTTCTTT,CASIEDRGRNTEAFF
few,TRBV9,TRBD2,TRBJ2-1,TGTGCCAGCAGCGCGGCCGGGAGGGCGTCCTACAATGAGCAGTTCTTC,CASSAAGRASYNEQFF
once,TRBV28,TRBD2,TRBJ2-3,TGTGCCAGCAGTTTAACCGGACTAGCGGTTTTTTACACAGATACGCAGTATTTT,CASSLTGLAVFYTDTQYF
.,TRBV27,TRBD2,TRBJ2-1,TGTGCCAGCAGTTTGACTAGCGGGAGTGTCTATGAGCAGTTCTTC,CASSLTSGSVYEQFF
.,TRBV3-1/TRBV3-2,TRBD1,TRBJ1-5,TGTGCCAGCGGGACAGGGTTGACCAATCAGCCCCAGCATTTT,CASGTGLTNQPQHF
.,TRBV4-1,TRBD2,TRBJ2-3,TGCGCCAGCAGCCAAGAGTTCAGCGGGGGGACCACAGATACGCAGTATTTT,CASSQEFSGGTTDTQYF
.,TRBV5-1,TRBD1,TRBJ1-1,TGCGCCAGCAGCTCGGGACAGGGCGGGACTGAAGCTTTCTTT,CASSSGQGGTEAFF
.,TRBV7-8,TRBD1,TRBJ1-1,TGTGCCAGCAGCTTAAGGGACAGGGCGAACACTGAAGCTTTCTTT,CASSLRDRANTEAFF
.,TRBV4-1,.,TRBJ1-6,TGCGCCAGCAGGCAAGGACGGGGGGAAGATTCACCCCTCCACTTT,CASRQGRGEDSPLHF
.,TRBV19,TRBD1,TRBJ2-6,TGTGCCAGCTCGCAGGGACAGGGTTACTCTGGGGCCAACGTCCTGACTTTC,CASSQGQGYSGANVLTF
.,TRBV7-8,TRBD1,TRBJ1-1,TGTGCCAGCAGCCCGGACAGGGACACTGAAGCTTTCTTT,CASSPDRDTEAFF
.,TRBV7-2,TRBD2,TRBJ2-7,TGTGCCAGCAGCCTGAGCGGGGACCACTACGAGCAGTACTTC,CASSLSGDHYEQYF
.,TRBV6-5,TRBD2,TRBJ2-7,TGTGCCAGCAGCCCAGGGAGGGGCCCGTACGAGCAGTACTTC,CASSPGRGPYEQYF
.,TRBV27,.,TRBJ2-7,TGTGCCAGCAGTTTAACTAGTCCACCAGCCTACGAGCAGTACTTC,CASSLTSPPAYEQYF
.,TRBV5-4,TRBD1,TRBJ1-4,TGTGCCACCCGACAGGGCGCCTCTACTAATGAAAAACTGTTTTTT,CATRQGASTNEKLFF
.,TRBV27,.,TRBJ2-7,TGTGCCAGCATGCAGAGACTGTCCTACGAGCAGTACTTC,CASMQRLSYEQYF
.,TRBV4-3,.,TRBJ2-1,TGCGCCAGCAGCCATAGACTAGGGGTCGACAATGAGCAGTTCTTC,CASSHRLGVDNEQFF
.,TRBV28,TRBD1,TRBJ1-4,TGTGCCAGCAGTACACCGACAGGGTACTCGAATGAAAAACTGTTTTTT,CASSTPTGYSNEKLFF
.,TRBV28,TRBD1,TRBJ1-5,TGTGCCAGCAGAGTGGGACAGCCCAATCAGCCCCAGCATTTT,CASRVGQPNQPQHF
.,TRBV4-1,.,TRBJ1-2,TGCGCCAGCAGCCGACCAGGGACACGCTATGGCTACACCTTC,CASSRPGTRYGYTF
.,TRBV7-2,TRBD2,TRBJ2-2,TGTGCCAGCACCCTTTGGCTAGCGGGAGACACCGGGGAGCTGTTTTTT,CASTLWLAGDTGELFF
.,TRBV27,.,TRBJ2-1,TGTGCCAGCAGTTTATCCTATCACCCAGGGTCTTGGCAGTTCTTC,CASSLSYHPGSWQFF
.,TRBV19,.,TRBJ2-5,TGTGCCAGTAGCCTCCGACCAGGTCGTTTCGTACAAGAGACCCAGTACTTC,CASSLRPGRFVQETQYF
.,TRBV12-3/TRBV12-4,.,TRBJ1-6,TGTGCCAGCAGTTTGGGGGAGGGCTCACCCCTCCACTTT,CASSLGEGSPLHF
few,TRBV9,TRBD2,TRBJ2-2,TGTGCCAGCAGCGTAGGCAGTAGCGGGGGGTACACCGGGGAGCTGTTTTTT,CASSVGSSGGYTGELFF
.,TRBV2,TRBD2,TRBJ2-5,TGTGCCAGCAGTGAAGCCGGGACTAGCGGGATTCGTGAGACCCAGTACTTC,CASSEAGTSGIRETQYF
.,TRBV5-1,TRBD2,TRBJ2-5,TGCGCCAGCAGCTCTGGGACTAGCGGGAATGCAGAGACCCAGTACTTC,CASSSGTSGNAETQYF
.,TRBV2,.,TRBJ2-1,TGTGCCAGCAGTGAACTGTTCTCCTACAATGAGCAGTTCTTC,CASSELFSYNEQFF
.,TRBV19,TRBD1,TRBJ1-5,TGTGCCGTCCGGGACAGCGATCAGCCCCAGCATTTT,CAVRDSDQPQHF
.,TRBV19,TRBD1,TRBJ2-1,TGTGCCAGTAGTCCAGGGACAGGGCAAAACAATGAGCAGTTCTTC,CASSPGTGQNNEQFF
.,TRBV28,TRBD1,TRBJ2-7,TGTGCCAGCACCCTCAGGGGGCGCGAGCAGTACTTC,CASTLRGREQYF
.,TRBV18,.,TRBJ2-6,TGTGCCAGCTCACCACCGTACAGCAACTCTGGGGCCAACGTCCTGACTTTC,CASSPPYSNSGANVLTF